Below are 27 T cell receptor beta chains sequenced from a single sample in a study of T cell clonotyping in hematopoietic cell transplantation. Assay used: immunoSEQ multiplex PCR; TCRdb lists only in-frame clones, some missing. The sample includes 16,000 or so clones, just over 90% of them seen just once. As for time point: recipient sample about 28 days before transplant, after cytoreduction. The sample here was peripheral blood mononuclear cells, taken before stem cell transplant. These receptors all come from a man younger than 35 with biphenotypic leukemia. Some clones in this sample may be carry-over from other donors' samples.

The V gene is TRBV6-1, the J gene TRBJ1-2; the D gene is possibly TRBD1 (6 bases). The CDR3 is 12 residues long. V was shortened by 6 bases and J by 6 bases, with 11 bases between the two germline ends. Germline values: CDR1 MNHNS, CDR2 SASEGT. The CDR3 DNA reads as TGTGCCAGCAGGACGTGGGGGCATGGCTACACCTTC. This codes for CASRTWGHGYTF.

V and J are TRBV30 and TRBJ1-1, with D maybe TRBD1 (5 bases). The CDR3 spans 14 residues. V shed 0 bases and J shed 4 bases, with 12 bases lying between them. CDR1 GTSNPN and CDR2 SVGIG come from the germline V gene (reference sequence). CDR3 DNA sequence: TGTGCCTGGAGTGTATTGGGGGTGGCCACTGAAGCTTTCTTT. As protein: CAWSVLGVATEAFF.

This chain uses TRBV2 with TRBJ2-2; no reliable D call. The CDR3 contains 13 residues. The ends were cut back, 2 bases at V and 4 bases at J, with 5 bases in the middle. The germline gives CDR1 SNHLY, CDR2 FYNNEI. In nucleotides, the CDR3 is TGTGCCAGCAGTGAACGCGGCACCGGGGAGCTGTTTTTT. Translating it yields CASSERGTGELFF.

This chain joins TRBV7-7 and TRBJ2-2; 7 nucleotides agree with TRBD2. The CDR3 sequence is 20 residues long. Germline assignment: CDR1 SSHAT and CDR2 FNYEAQ (reference sequence). V lost 1 base, J lost 1 base, and 15 bases stayed unmatched. CDR3 nucleotides: TGTGCCAGCAGCTTAGAGGCGAGGTGGGCTAGCGGATTGAACACCGGGGAGCTGTTTTTT. Translating it yields CASSLEARWASGLNTGELFF.

The rearrangement links TRBV11-1 to TRBJ1-5, with D hard to call. This CDR3 is 13 amino acids long. CDR1 SGHAT and CDR2 FQDESV come from the germline V gene (reference sequence). Deletions cut 3 bases from V and 0 bases from J, with 3 bases between. CDR3 loop: CASSFHSNQPQHF. In nucleotides, the CDR3 is TGTGCCAGCAGCTTTCATAGCAATCAGCCCCAGCATTTT.

The count of this clone is one. The chain recombines TRBV4-3 with TRBJ2-5; D is perhaps TRBD1 (5 bases). The germline V gene encodes CDR1 LGHNA and CDR2 YSLEER. The length of the CDR3 is 13 residues. V lost 6 bases to trimming and J lost 5 bases, with 13 bases between them. The CDR3 coding sequence is TGCGCCAGCAGTCTCAGGGTCATGGAGACCCAGTACTTC. This translates into CASSLRVMETQYF.

The rearrangement joins TRBV30 to TRBJ1-2, with 8 bases identical to TRBD1. The CDR3 is 15 amino acids. Germline V CDR1 and CDR2: GTSNPN, SVGIG (reference sequence). Trimming at V came to 4 bases and at J to 5 bases, leaving 12 bases not matched to a gene. The CDR3 region has the DNA TGTGCCTGGAAAATCGAGTCAGGGGGCGCTTATGGCTACACCTTC. It encodes CAWKIESGGAYGYTF.

The chain carries TRBV7-2 and TRBJ1-5; possible D gene TRBD1, 5 bases. The V end was cut by 0 bases, the J end by 9 bases, with 6 bases between. The CDR3 totals 12 residues. Germline values: CDR1 SGHTA, CDR2 FQGNSA. The CDR3 DNA is TGTGCCAGCAGCTTAGCTCAGGGGCCCCAGCATTTT. Encoded protein: CASSLAQGPQHF.

The CDR3 spells CASSFRTDEQFF. CDR3 DNA sequence: TGTGCCAGCAGCTTCCGTACAGATGAGCAGTTCTTC. The rearrangement joins TRBV7-9 to TRBJ2-1; D not certain. The CDR3 is 12 residues long. Trimming pared 3 bases from V and 8 bases from J, leaving 8 bases between. Germline V gives CDR1 SEHNR, CDR2 FQNEAQ (reference sequence).

The chain recombines TRBV30 with TRBJ1-6; the match to TRBD1 covers 7 bases. Trimming at V came to 4 bases and at J to 6 bases, leaving 6 bases not matched to a gene. Germline V gene lookup returns CDR1 GTSNPN and CDR2 SVGIG (reference sequence). The CDR3 is made up of 14 amino acids. Here the CDR3 DNA reads TGTGCCTGGATCGCGGGACAGACTAATTCACCCCTCCACTTT. This translates into CAWIAGQTNSPLHF.

A single count supports this clone. This chain connects TRBV6-5 to TRBJ2-3; D not certain. This CDR3 is built from 14 residues. V lost 0 bases to trimming and J lost 5 bases, with 9 bases between them. Looked up from germline, CDR1 is MNHEY and CDR2 is SVGAGI. In DNA, the CDR3 is TGTGCCAGCAGTTACTCCCCGATAGGAGATACGCAGTATTTT. It encodes CASSYSPIGDTQYF.

This chain uses TRBV6-1 with TRBJ2-5; D not resolved. The CDR3 spans 15 residues. The V end was cut by 5 bases, the J end by 7 bases, with 20 bases between. Germline V lookup: CDR1 MNHNS, CDR2 SASEGT. The CDR3: CASSTDIRALGTQYF. The CDR3 bases are TGTGCCAGCAGTACCGACATAAGGGCATTGGGGACCCAGTACTTC.

The rearrangement links TRBV5-6 to TRBJ1-2; D unresolved. The V and J ends lost 3 bases and 3 bases respectively, with 15 bases between them. CDR1 SGHDT and CDR2 YYEEEE come from the germline V gene. The CDR3 totals 15 residues. CDR3 protein: CASSSRFGRDYGYTF. In nucleotides, the CDR3 is TGTGCCAGCAGCTCTAGATTCGGAAGGGACTATGGCTACACCTTC.

The chain recombines TRBV27 with TRBJ2-7, with 12 bases lining up with TRBD1. V trimming: 4 bases; J trimming: 6 bases; junction bases outside the gene matches: 4. Per germline, CDR1 MNHEY and CDR2 SMNVEV (reference sequence). The CDR3 sequence is 14 residues long. CDR3 coding DNA: TGTGCCAGCAGTTCGGGGACAGGGGGCTCCGAGCAGTACTTC. It codes for CASSSGTGGSEQYF.

The chain combines TRBV5-4 with TRBJ2-3; TRBD2 matches at 8 bases. The CDR3 is 14 amino acids. Germline CDR1 is SGHNT and CDR2 is YYREEE (reference sequence). J gave up 4 bases and V 1 base, and 2 bases lay outside the gene matches. CDR3 coding DNA: TGTGCCAGCAGCTTGTTCGGGGGGGCAGATACGCAGTATTTT. This encodes CASSLFGGADTQYF.

The chain has TRBV6-4 and TRBJ2-2, with 9 positions matching TRBD1. The CDR3 extends over 17 amino acids. Trimming took 3 bases from V and 6 from J; bases not matched to a gene: 11. In germline, CDR1 is MRHNA, CDR2 SNTAGT. The CDR3 DNA follows: TGTGCCAGCAGTGAAGATGATGGACAGGGGTTATCCGGGGAGCTGTTTTTT. Translation: CASSEDDGQGLSGELFF.

The V gene is TRBV5-1, the J gene TRBJ1-5; 8 nucleotides match TRBD1. Germline V CDR1 and CDR2: SGHRS, YFSETQ. V gave up 1 base and J gave up 3 bases; unmatched junction bases: 6. The CDR3 has 16 amino acids. The CDR3 nucleotides are TGCGCCAGCAGCTTGACAGGGGGGCCCCCCAATCAGCCCCAGCATTTT. This translates into CASSLTGGPPNQPQHF.

The chain employs TRBV2 and TRBJ1-2; D is undetermined. Germline V gives CDR1 SNHLY, CDR2 FYNNEI. V gave up 5 bases and J gave up 8 bases, with 9 bases separating them. This CDR3 is built from 11 residues. CDR3 in amino acids: CASSPSSGYTF. CDR3 sequence (DNA): TGTGCCAGCAGTCCCTCCAGCGGCTACACCTTC.

The J gene is TRBJ2-2, the V gene TRBV28; TRBD1 aligns across 10 bases. This CDR3 region has 17 residues. Germline CDR1 MDHEN, CDR2 SYDVKM. Germline trimming cut 10 bases from V and 3 bases from J; bases unmatched to any gene: 14. In DNA form, the CDR3 reads TGTGCCACCTCCAAAGGGACAGGGGAGGGCTACACCGGGGAGCTGTTTTTT. Protein sequence: CATSKGTGEGYTGELFF.

The rearrangement links TRBV11-2 to TRBJ1-1; a possible D gene is TRBD1 (6 bases). CDR1 SGHAT and CDR2 FQNNGV come from the germline V gene. V lost 7 bases and J 0 bases, leaving 18 bases between the germline ends. The CDR3 has 16 residues. Here the CDR3 reads CASKIIGGGLNTEAFF. The CDR3 region has the DNA TGTGCCAGCAAGATAATCGGGGGGGGCTTGAACACTGAAGCTTTCTTT.

Turning to this clone: Other DNA sequences in this specimen translate into the identical CDR3. CDR3 sequence (DNA): TGTGCCAGCAGTGACTCGAGCTCTGGGGCCAACGTCCTGACTTTC. It encodes CASSDSSSGANVLTF. This sequence joins TRBV6-4 and TRBJ2-6, with D unclear. Germline assignment: CDR1 MRHNA and CDR2 SNTAGT. The CDR3 has 15 amino acids. Trimming stripped 0 bases from V and 0 bases from J, with 3 bases between.

This chain connects TRBV5-6 to TRBJ2-7; D may be TRBD1 (5 bases). V lost 2 bases, J lost 5 bases, and 11 bases lay in between. The CDR3 extends over 13 amino acids. Germline values: CDR1 SGHDT, CDR2 YYEEEE. The CDR3: CASSFGRTHEQYF. Written as DNA, the CDR3 is TGTGCCAGCAGCTTTGGCAGGACACACGAGCAGTACTTC.

The CDR3 bases are TGTGCCAGCACCAAGACCCCGGGGGACACAGATACGCAGTATTTT. Encoded protein: CASTKTPGDTDTQYF. The gene calls are TRBV9 and TRBJ2-3; TRBD2 might be the D (6 bases). This CDR3 region has 15 residues. CDR1 is SGDLS and CDR2 is YYNGEE in the germline V gene. The V gene lost 6 bases and the J gene lost 2 bases, with 16 bases spanning the gap.

The J gene is TRBJ1-5, the V gene TRBV5-8; no firm D call. Germline V gives CDR1 SGHTS, CDR2 YDEGEE. The CDR3 is made up of 14 amino acids. Trimming stripped 4 bases from V and 5 bases from J, with 13 bases between. This CDR3 is CASSRMDLYQPQHF. CDR3 DNA sequence: TGTGCCAGCAGCCGAATGGATCTATATCAGCCCCAGCATTTT.

The rearrangement joins TRBV5-6 to TRBJ1-3, with D tentatively TRBD1 (5 bases). Trimming took 5 bases from V and 0 from J, leaving 21 bases between them. Germline CDR1 is SGHDT and CDR2 is YYEEEE. This CDR3 has 18 residues. CDR3 bases: TGTGCCAGCAGTGTGCGATCTAGGGACGCTAGCTCTGGAAACACCATATATTTT. Translation gives CASSVRSRDASSGNTIYF.

This sequence joins TRBV4-1 and TRBJ2-7; TRBD1 agrees at 7 bases. J was trimmed by 5 bases and V by 1 base; bases with no gene match: 5. The CDR3 extends over 14 amino acids. Germline V gene sequence: CDR1 MGHRA, CDR2 YSYEKL. The CDR3 loop reads CASSQVKQGDEQYF. DNA for the CDR3: TGCGCCAGCAGCCAAGTTAAGCAGGGGGACGAGCAGTACTTC.

The chain combines TRBV10-3 with TRBJ1-1; possible D gene TRBD1, 6 bases. V shed 2 bases and J shed 4 bases, with 17 bases lying between them. In germline, CDR1 is ENHRY, CDR2 SYGVKD. The CDR3 is 16 residues long. CDR3 in amino acids: CAISETPIQGGTEAFF. For the CDR3, the DNA is TGTGCCATCAGTGAGACCCCGATACAGGGAGGCACTGAAGCTTTCTTT.